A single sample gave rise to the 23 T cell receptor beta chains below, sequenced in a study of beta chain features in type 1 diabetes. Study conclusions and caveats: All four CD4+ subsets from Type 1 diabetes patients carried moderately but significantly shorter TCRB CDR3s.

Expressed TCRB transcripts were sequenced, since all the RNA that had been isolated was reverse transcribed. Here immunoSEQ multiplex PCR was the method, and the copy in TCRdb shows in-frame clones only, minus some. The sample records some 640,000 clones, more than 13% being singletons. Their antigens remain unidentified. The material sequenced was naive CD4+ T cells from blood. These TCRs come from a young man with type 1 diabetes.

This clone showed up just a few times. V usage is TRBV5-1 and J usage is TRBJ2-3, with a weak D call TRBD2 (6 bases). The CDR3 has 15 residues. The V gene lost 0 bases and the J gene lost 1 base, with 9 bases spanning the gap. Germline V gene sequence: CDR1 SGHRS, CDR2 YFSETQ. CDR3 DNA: TGCGCCAGCAGCTTGGGCTCTAGCGGCACAGATACGCAGTATTTT. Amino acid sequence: CASSLGSSGTDTQYF.

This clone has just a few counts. The CDR3 sequence is CASSLVAYNEQFF. DNA of the CDR3: TGTGCCAGCAGCTTAGTCGCCTACAATGAGCAGTTCTTC. This chain joins TRBV7-2 and TRBJ2-1; D unresolved. V lost 1 base and J 2 bases, leaving 3 bases between the germline ends. CDR1 and CDR2 (germline): SGHTA, FQGNSA. CDR3 size: 13 residues. The full variable domain, completed using reference TRBV7-2 and TRBJ2-1, is GAGVSQSPSNKVTEKGKDVELRCDPISGHTALYWYRQSLGQGLEFLIYFQGNSAPDKSGLPSDRFSAERTGGSVSTLTIQRTQQEDSAVYLCASSLVAYNEQFFGPGTRLTVL.

CDR3 DNA: TGTGCCAGCAGTCGCCCTAGCGGGAGGATGTGGCCCGAGCAGTACTTC. Translation gives CASSRPSGRMWPEQYF. J is TRBJ2-7 and V is TRBV27, with 11 bases that match TRBD2. This CDR3 is 16 amino acids long. With V trimmed by 5 bases and J by 6 bases, 12 bases remained unmatched. CDR1 MNHEY and CDR2 SMNVEV come from the germline V gene (reference sequence).

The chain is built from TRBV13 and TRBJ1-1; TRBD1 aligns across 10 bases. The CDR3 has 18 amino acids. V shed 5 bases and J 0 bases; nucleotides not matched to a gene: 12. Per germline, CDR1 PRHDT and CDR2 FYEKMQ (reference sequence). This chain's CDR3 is CASSNQDRDRGMNTEAFF. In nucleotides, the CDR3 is TGTGCCAGCAGCAACCAGGACCGGGACAGGGGTATGAACACTGAAGCTTTCTTT.

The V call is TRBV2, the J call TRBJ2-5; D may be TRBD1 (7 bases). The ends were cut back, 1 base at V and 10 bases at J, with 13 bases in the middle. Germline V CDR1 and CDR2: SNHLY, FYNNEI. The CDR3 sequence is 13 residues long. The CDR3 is CASSEGQGGGQYF. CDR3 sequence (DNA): TGTGCCAGCAGTGAAGGGCAGGGGGGAGGCCAGTACTTC.

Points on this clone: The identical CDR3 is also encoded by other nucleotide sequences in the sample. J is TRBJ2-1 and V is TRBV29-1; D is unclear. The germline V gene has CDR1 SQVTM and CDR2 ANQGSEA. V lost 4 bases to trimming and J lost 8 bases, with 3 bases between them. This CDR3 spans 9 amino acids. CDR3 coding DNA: TGCAGCGTTGGGTATGAGCAGTTCTTC. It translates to CSVGYEQFF.

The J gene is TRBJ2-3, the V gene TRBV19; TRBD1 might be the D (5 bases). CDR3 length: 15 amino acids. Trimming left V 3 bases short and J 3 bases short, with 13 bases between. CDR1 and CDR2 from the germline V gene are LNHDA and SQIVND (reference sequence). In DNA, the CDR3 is TGTGCCAGTAGTATCTCCAGGGTGTTAACAGATACGCAGTATTTT. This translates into CASSISRVLTDTQYF.

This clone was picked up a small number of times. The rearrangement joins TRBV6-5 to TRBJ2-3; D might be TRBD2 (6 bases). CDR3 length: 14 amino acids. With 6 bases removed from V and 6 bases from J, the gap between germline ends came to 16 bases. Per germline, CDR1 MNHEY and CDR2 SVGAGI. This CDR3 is CASRLGAREDTQYF. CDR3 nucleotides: TGTGCCAGCAGGCTCGGGGCCCGGGAGGATACGCAGTATTTT.

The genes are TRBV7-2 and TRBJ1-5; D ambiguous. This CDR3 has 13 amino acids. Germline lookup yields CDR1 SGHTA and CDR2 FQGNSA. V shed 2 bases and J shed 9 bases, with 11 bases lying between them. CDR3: CASSLTAPGPQHF. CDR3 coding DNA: TGTGCCAGCAGCTTAACAGCCCCGGGGCCCCAGCATTTT.

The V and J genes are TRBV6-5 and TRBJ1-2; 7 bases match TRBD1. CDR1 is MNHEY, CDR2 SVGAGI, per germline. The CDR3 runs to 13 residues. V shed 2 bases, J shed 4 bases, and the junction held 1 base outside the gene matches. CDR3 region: CASSYEGAYGYTF. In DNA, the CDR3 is TGTGCCAGCAGTTACGAGGGGGCCTATGGCTACACCTTC.

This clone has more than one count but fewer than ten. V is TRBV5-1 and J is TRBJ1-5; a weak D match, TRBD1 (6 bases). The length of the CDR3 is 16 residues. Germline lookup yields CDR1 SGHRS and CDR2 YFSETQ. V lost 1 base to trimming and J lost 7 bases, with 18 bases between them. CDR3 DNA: TGCGCCAGCAGCTTGAATGTTGCAGGGGATGGCCAGCCCCAGCATTTT. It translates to CASSLNVAGDGQPQHF.

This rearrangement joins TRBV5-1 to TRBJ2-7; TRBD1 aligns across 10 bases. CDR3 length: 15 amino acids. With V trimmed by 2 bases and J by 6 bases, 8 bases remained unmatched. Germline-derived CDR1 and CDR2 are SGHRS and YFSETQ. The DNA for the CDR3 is TGCGCCAGCAGCTTTACTTCCGGGACAGGGGTCGAGCAGTACTTC. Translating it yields CASSFTSGTGVEQYF.

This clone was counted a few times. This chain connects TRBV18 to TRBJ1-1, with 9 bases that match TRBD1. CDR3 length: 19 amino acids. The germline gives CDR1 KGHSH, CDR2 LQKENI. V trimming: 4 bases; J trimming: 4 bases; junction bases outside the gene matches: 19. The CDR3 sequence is CASSRRTGATARMGTEAFF. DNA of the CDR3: TGTGCCAGCTCACGACGGACAGGGGCCACGGCCCGAATGGGCACTGAAGCTTTCTTT.

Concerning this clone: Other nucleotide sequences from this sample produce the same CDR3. The CDR3 region has the DNA TGTGCCAGCAGCGTGGCAGGGGGCGGCACCGGGGAGCTGTTTTTT. Residues: CASSVAGGGTGELFF. The gene calls are TRBV9 and TRBJ2-2; 8 nucleotides match TRBD1. The germline V gene has CDR1 SGDLS and CDR2 YYNGEE. CDR3 length equals 15 residues. The V segment lost 2 bases and the J segment 4 bases; nucleotides outside the gene matches: 4.

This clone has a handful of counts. The CDR3 DNA follows: TGTGCCAGCAGTGGACAGGGTTACACTGAAGCTTTCTTT. Protein product: CASSGQGYTEAFF. This chain connects TRBV6-6 to TRBJ1-1, with 8 bases fitting TRBD1. V was pared by 5 bases and J by 3 bases, with 2 bases of the junction left unmatched. This CDR3 region has 13 residues. Per the germline V gene, CDR1 is MNHNY and CDR2 is SVGAGI (reference sequence).

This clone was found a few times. As DNA, the CDR3 is TGCAGCGCTCGGGGGGGCGGTGAAGCTTTCTTT. Its translation: CSARGGGEAFF. This sequence joins TRBV29-1 and TRBJ1-1, with D possibly matching TRBD1 (6 bases). The V and J ends lost 7 bases and 7 bases respectively, with 13 bases between them. The CDR3 contains 11 residues. CDR1 and CDR2 (germline): SQVTM, ANQGSEA. Supplemented by reference TRBV29-1 and TRBJ1-1, the full variable domain reads SAVISQKPSRDICQRGTSLTIQCQVDSQVTMMFWYRQQPGQSLTLIATANQGSEATYESGFVIDKFPISRPNLTFSTLTVSNMSPEDSSIYLCSARGGGEAFFGQGTRLTVV.

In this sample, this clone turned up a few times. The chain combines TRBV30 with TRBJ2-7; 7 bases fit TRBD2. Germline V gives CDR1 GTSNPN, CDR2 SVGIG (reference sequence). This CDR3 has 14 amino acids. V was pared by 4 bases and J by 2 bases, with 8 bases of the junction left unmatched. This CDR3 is CAWTTGRGTYEQYF. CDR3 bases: TGTGCCTGGACCACTGGGAGGGGCACCTACGAGCAGTACTTC.

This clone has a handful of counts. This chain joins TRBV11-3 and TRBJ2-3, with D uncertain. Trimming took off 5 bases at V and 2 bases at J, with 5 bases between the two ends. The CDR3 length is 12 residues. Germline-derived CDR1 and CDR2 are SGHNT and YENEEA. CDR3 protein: CASSPDTDTQYF. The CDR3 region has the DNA TGTGCCAGCAGCCCTGACACAGATACGCAGTATTTT.

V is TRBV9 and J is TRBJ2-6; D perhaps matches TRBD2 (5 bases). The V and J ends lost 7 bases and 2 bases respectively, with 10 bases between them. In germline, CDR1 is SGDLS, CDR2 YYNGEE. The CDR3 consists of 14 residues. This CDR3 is CASVIGAGANVLTF. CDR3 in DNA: TGTGCCAGCGTAATCGGGGCTGGGGCCAACGTCCTGACTTTC.

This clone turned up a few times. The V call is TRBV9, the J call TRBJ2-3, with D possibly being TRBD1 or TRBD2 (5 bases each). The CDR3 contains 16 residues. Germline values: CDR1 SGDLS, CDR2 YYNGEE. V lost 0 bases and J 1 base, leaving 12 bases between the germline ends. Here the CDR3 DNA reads TGTGCCAGCAGCGTAGAGGGGACCCGCGGCACAGATACGCAGTATTTT. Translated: CASSVEGTRGTDTQYF. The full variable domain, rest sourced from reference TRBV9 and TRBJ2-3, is DSGVTQTPKHLITATGQRVTLRCSPRSGDLSVYWYQQSLDQGLQFLIQYYNGEERAKGNILERFSAQQFPDLHSELNLSSLELGDSALYFCASSVEGTRGTDTQYFGPGTRLTVL.

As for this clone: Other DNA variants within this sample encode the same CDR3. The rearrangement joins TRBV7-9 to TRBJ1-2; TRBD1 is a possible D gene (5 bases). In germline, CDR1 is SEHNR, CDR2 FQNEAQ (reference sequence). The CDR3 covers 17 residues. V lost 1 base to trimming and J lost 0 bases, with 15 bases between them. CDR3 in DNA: TGTGCCAGCAGCTTAGAGGGAACAGGCGGCGCTAACTATGGCTACACCTTC. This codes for CASSLEGTGGANYGYTF.

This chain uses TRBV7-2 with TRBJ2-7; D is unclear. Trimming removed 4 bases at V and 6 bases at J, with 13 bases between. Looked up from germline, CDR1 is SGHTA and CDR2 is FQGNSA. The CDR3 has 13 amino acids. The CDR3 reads CASSYQALGEQYF. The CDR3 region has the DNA TGTGCCAGCAGCTACCAGGCCCTAGGCGAGCAGTACTTC.

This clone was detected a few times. In nucleotides, the CDR3 is TGTGCCAGCAGCCCACGCCCGGCGGGAGTAAGGACCGGGGAGCTGTTTTTT. It translates to CASSPRPAGVRTGELFF. The chain carries TRBV7-9 and TRBJ2-2; 7 nucleotides align to TRBD2. The CDR3 loop spans 17 amino acids. V lost 5 bases and J lost 5; bases outside the gene matches: 14. Germline V CDR1 and CDR2: SEHNR, FQNEAQ (reference sequence). The full variable domain, rest sourced from reference TRBV7-9 and TRBJ2-2, is DTGVSQNPRHKITKRGQNVTFRCDPISEHNRLYWYRQTLGQGPEFLTYFQNEAQLEKSRLLSDRFSAERPKGSFSTLEIQRTEQGDSAMYLCASSPRPAGVRTGELFFGEGSRLTVL.